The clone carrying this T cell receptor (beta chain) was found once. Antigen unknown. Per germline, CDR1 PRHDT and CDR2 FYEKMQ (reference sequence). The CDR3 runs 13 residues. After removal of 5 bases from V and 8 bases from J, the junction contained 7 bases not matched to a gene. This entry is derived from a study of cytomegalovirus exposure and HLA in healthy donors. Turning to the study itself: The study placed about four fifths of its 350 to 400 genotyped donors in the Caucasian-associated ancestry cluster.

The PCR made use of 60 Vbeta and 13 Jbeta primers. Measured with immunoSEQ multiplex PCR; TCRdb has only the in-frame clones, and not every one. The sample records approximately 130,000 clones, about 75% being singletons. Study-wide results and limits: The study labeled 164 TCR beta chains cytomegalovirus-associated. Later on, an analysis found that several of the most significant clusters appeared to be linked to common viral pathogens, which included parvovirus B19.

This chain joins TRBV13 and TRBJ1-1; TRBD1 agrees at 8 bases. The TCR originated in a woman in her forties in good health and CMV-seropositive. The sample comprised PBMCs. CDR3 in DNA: TGTGCCAGCAGCCTGAACCGGGACAGGGAAGCTTTCTTT. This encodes CASSLNRDREAFF.